This is a list of T cell receptor beta chains from one sample in a study of CD8 T cells in ankylosing spondylitis. One entry per CDR3 protein results from TCRdb running MiXCR on the 5' RACE reads. The profile shows 30,000 to 35,000 distinct CDR3 sequences, about 29% of them singletons. Source material: synovial fluid, either unsorted or a sorted T cell fraction (not recorded which). The receptor set was obtained from a male donor with ankylosing spondylitis. CDR3s include the opening cysteine and the closing phenylalanine or tryptophan. A D gene is named only where the DNA matches it firmly. Where a row states a size, it is once, few, many or the class of an expanded clone; other rows omit it.

d_call,cdr3_length,clone_size,v_call,j_call,cdr3_aa,cdr3_nt
TRBD2,17,.,TRBV28,TRBJ2-1,CASSYGLAGELSHEQFF,TGTGCCAGCAGTTACGGACTAGCGGGAGAACTATCTCATGAGCAGTTCTTC
.,13,.,TRBV7-9,TRBJ2-2,CASSYHLTGELFF,TGTGCCAGCAGCTACCACTTGACCGGGGAGCTGTTTTTT
.,12,few,TRBV27,TRBJ2-1,CASSFHRNEQFF,TGTGCCAGCAGTTTCCATCGGAATGAGCAGTTCTTC
TRBD1,14,.,TRBV29-1,TRBJ2-7,CSVAGTGGIYEQYF,TGCAGCGTTGCCGGGACAGGGGGAATCTACGAGCAGTACTTC
TRBD2,18,.,TRBV11-2,TRBJ2-1,CASSLTSDSGREYNEQFF,TGTGCCAGCAGCTTAACAAGTGATAGCGGGAGAGAATACAATGAGCAGTTCTTC
.,13,.,TRBV27,TRBJ1-1,CASRFQGNTEAFF,TGTGCCAGCAGGTTTCAGGGGAACACTGAAGCTTTCTTT
.,14,once,TRBV6-2/TRBV6-3,TRBJ1-1,CASTPPQGNTEAFF,TGTGCCAGCACCCCACCCCAGGGGAACACTGAAGCTTTCTTT
.,15,.,TRBV2,TRBJ2-1,CASREAVSLGNEQFF,TGTGCCAGCAGAGAAGCGGTTAGCCTAGGGAATGAGCAGTTCTTC
TRBD2,17,.,TRBV27,TRBJ2-2,CASPGGSGRANTGELFF,TGTGCCAGCCCTGGGGGTAGCGGGAGGGCGAACACCGGGGAGCTGTTTTTT
.,13,few,TRBV7-9,TRBJ2-1,CASTQRGNNEQFF,TGTGCCAGCACCCAACGAGGAAACAATGAGCAGTTCTTC
TRBD2,15,.,TRBV10-2,TRBJ2-1,CASTQLAGGRGEQFF,TGCGCCAGCACCCAACTAGCGGGAGGGAGAGGTGAGCAGTTCTTC
TRBD2,18,many,TRBV25-1,TRBJ2-3,CASTPGPTGGYRTDTQYF,TGTGCCAGCACCCCTGGGCCGACGGGAGGTTACCGCACAGATACGCAGTATTTT
TRBD2,16,few,TRBV20-1,TRBJ2-5,CSAREVLAGDMETQYF,TGCAGTGCTAGAGAAGTGCTAGCGGGAGATATGGAGACCCAGTACTTC
TRBD2,14,.,TRBV2,TRBJ2-1,CASSVISGSYEQFF,TGTGCCAGCAGTGTAATTAGCGGGAGCTATGAGCAGTTCTTC
.,13,many,TRBV30,TRBJ2-1,CAWSLGSSDEQFF,TGTGCCTGGAGTTTGGGCAGTAGTGATGAGCAGTTCTTC
.,12,.,TRBV24-1,TRBJ1-1,CATSDIGGLAFF,TGTGCCACCAGTGACATCGGGGGGCTGGCTTTCTTT
.,15,few,TRBV7-8,TRBJ1-6,CASSPRTEHNSPLHF,TGTGCCAGCAGCCCCAGGACCGAGCATAATTCACCCCTCCACTTT
.,15,.,TRBV6-1,TRBJ1-4,CASSPGVPNSEKLFF,TGTGCCAGCAGCCCAGGAGTCCCCAACAGTGAAAAACTGTTTTTT
.,12,few,TRBV30,TRBJ2-7,CAWETGGAEQYF,TGTGCCTGGGAGACAGGAGGGGCCGAGCAGTACTTC
.,13,.,TRBV20-1,TRBJ1-1,CSASRTILPEAFF,TGCAGTGCTAGTCGGACAATCTTGCCCGAAGCTTTCTTT
.,16,.,TRBV20-1,TRBJ2-3,CSARNRASFAADTQYF,TGCAGTGCTAGGAACAGGGCGAGTTTTGCTGCAGATACGCAGTATTTT
TRBD2,15,.,TRBV7-9,TRBJ2-3,CASSTRTSGSDTQYF,TGTGCCAGCAGTACCCGGACTAGCGGGTCGGATACGCAGTATTTT
.,16,many,TRBV4-1,TRBJ2-6,CASSQDGVPGANVLTF,TGCGCCAGCAGCCAAGATGGGGTTCCTGGGGCCAACGTCCTGACTTTC
.,16,many,TRBV20-1,TRBJ1-2,CSARDLARPGNYGYTF,TGCAGTGCTAGAGACTTAGCCCGGCCAGGGAACTATGGCTACACCTTC
.,13,few,TRBV27,TRBJ2-7,CASSLSSTYEQYF,TGTGCCAGCAGTTTATCGTCCACCTACGAGCAGTACTTC
.,13,.,TRBV20-1,TRBJ2-7,CSAYLSSSYEQYF,TGCAGTGCTTATCTCTCTAGCAGCTACGAGCAGTACTTC
.,15,few,TRBV6-1,TRBJ1-5,CASSERDGSNQPQHF,TGTGCCAGCAGTGAGAGGGACGGGAGCAATCAGCCCCAGCATTTT
TRBD2,15,.,TRBV19,TRBJ2-1,CASSMRTSGGVEQFF,TGTGCCAGTAGTATGAGAACTAGCGGGGGGGTTGAGCAGTTCTTC
.,17,.,TRBV2,TRBJ2-1,CASSPSALGGVYNEQFF,TGTGCCAGCAGTCCGAGTGCACTAGGAGGCGTCTACAATGAGCAGTTCTTC
.,14,few,TRBV10-3,TRBJ2-1,CAISEGTRRSEQFF,TGTGCCATCAGTGAGGGGACTCGGCGTTCTGAGCAGTTCTTC
TRBD2,15,.,TRBV12-3/TRBV12-4,TRBJ2-5,CASSPLGGVQETQYF,TGTGCCAGCAGTCCCCTCGGGGGGGTTCAAGAGACCCAGTACTTC
TRBD2,15,few,TRBV28,TRBJ2-3,CASTLTSGSTDTQYF,TGTGCCAGCACCCTGACTAGCGGGAGCACAGATACGCAGTATTTT
TRBD2,18,medium-sized,TRBV9,TRBJ2-2,CASSVDQRTSGSRGELFF,TGTGCCAGCAGCGTAGACCAAAGGACTAGCGGGAGTCGGGGGGAGCTGTTTTTT
TRBD2,15,few,TRBV3-1,TRBJ2-1,CASSQGFSGGDEQFF,TGTGCCAGCAGCCAAGGTTTTAGCGGGGGGGATGAGCAGTTCTTC
.,13,.,TRBV3-1,TRBJ1-2,CASRKDKNYGYTF,TGTGCCAGCCGGAAGGACAAGAACTATGGCTACACCTTC
.,13,.,TRBV5-5,TRBJ2-2,CASNFPGIRELFF,TGTGCCAGCAACTTCCCAGGGATCCGGGAGCTGTTTTTT
.,12,many,TRBV29-1,TRBJ2-3,CSVGGGTDTQYF,TGCAGCGTTGGGGGGGGCACAGATACGCAGTATTTT
.,11,few,TRBV20-1,TRBJ2-7,CSAREVYEQYF,TGCAGTGCTAGAGAGGTTTACGAGCAGTACTTC
.,13,.,TRBV14,TRBJ2-1,CASRGPLFSEQFF,TGTGCCAGCCGGGGGCCGCTCTTCTCGGAGCAGTTCTTC
.,16,few,TRBV7-8,TRBJ1-1,CASSSWDLGENTEAFF,TGTGCCAGCAGCTCATGGGACCTTGGGGAGAACACTGAAGCTTTCTTT
.,13,.,TRBV12-3/TRBV12-4,TRBJ1-1,CASSYTGGTEAFF,TGTGCCAGCAGCTACACGGGGGGCACTGAAGCTTTCTTT
.,13,.,TRBV20-1,TRBJ2-7,CSPRGGGIDEQYF,TGCAGTCCCAGGGGAGGGGGCATCGACGAGCAGTACTTC